This TCR beta chain emerged from a study of T cell responses to AZD1222 COVID-19 vaccine. Study background: The study pooled second doses at about 4 or about 12 weeks.

About this clone: What it recognizes is unknown.

Study observations and caveats: Repertoires were collected only later (after the peak T cell response had occurred). The CD4 TCRs associated with vaccination extended across spike and predominated at 160-218 and 743-854. Donor demographics were predominantly white British with a female majority; clonal diversity may be underestimated.

TCRdb's table, derived via immunoSEQ multiplex PCR, lists solely in-frame clones and lacks some. The table records 90,000 to 130,000 clones, roughly four fifths of them present only once. The V gene's germline CDR1 is SGHVS and CDR2 FNYEAQ. Unmatched junction bases numbered 11, after V lost 7 bases and J lost 3 bases. This CDR3 has 16 residues. The chain combines TRBV7-6 with TRBJ1-3; 8 positions agree with TRBD1. The origin of this receptor is an adult in good health. The input for sequencing was peripheral blood, taken on day 0 of AZD1222 vaccination. The CDR3 loop is CASTPSGGSGGNTIYF. The DNA of the CDR3 is TGTGCCAGCACCCCCTCAGGGGGCAGTGGTGGAAACACCATATATTTT.